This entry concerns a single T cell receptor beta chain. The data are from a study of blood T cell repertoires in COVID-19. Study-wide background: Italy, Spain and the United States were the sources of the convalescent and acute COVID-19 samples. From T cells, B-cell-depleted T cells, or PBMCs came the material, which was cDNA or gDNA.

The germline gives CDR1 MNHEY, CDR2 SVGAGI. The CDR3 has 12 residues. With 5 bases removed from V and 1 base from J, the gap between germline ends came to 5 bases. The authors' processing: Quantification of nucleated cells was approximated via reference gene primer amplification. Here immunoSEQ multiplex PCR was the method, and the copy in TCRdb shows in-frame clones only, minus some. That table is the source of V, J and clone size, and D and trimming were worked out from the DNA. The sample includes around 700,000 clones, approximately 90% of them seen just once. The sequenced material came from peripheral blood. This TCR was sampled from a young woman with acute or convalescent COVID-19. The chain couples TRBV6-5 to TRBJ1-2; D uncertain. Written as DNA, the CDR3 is TGTGCCAGCAGTATCAGTAACTATGGCTACACCTTC. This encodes CASSISNYGYTF.